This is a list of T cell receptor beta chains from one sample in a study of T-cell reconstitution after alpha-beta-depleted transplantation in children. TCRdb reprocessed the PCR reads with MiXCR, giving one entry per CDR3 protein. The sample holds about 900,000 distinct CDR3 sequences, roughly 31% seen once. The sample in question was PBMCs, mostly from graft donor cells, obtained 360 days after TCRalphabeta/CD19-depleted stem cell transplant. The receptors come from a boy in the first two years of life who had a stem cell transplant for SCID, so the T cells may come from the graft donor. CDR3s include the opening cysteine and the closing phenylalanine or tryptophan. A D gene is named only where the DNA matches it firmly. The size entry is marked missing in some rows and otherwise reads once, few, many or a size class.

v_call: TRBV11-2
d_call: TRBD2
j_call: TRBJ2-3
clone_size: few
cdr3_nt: TGTGCCAGCAGCCCCTGGGGTAGCGGGGGGGCCCTCGTAGATACGCAGTATTTT
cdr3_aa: CASSPWGSGGALVDTQYF

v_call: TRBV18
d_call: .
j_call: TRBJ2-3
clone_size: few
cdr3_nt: TGTGCCAGCTCAGGAGAGGGGGGCAGACGTGATACGCAGTATTTT
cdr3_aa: CASSGEGGRRDTQYF

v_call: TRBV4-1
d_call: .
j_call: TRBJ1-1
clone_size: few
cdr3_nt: TGCGCCAGCAGCCAAGAAGGAGGGTTGACCCCGAACACTGAAGCTTTCTTT
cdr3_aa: CASSQEGGLTPNTEAFF

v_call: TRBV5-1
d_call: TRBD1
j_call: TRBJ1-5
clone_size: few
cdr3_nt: TGCGCCAGCAGCTTGGGCGAGGGGGCCCAGCCCCAGCATTTT
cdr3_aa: CASSLGEGAQPQHF

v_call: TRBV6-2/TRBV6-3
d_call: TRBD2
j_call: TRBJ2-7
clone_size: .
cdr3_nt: TGTGCCAGCAGTTCGTACCGGTGGGTGCGGGGGGCCCTCTCCTACGAGCAGTACTTC
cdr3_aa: CASSSYRWVRGALSYEQYF

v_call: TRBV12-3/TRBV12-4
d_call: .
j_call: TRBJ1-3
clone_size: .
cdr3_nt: TGTGCCAGCAGTCCCGTCGTCAGGCCTCCCTCTGGAAACACCATATATTTT
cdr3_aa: CASSPVVRPPSGNTIYF

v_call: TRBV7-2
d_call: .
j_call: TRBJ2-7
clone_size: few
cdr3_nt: TGTGCCAGCAGCTTATCGCGGGGCTCAAGCGAGCAGTACTTC
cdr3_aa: CASSLSRGSSEQYF

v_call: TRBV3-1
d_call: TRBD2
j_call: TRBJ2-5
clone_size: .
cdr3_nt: TGTGCCAGCAGCCAGTATGCGGGACTAGCGGGGGAGACCCAGTACTTC
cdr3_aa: CASSQYAGLAGETQYF

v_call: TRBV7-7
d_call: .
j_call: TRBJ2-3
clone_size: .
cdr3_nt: TGTGCCAGCAGCTCAGGGATTCTGGCAACAGATACGCAGTATTTT
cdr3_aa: CASSSGILATDTQYF

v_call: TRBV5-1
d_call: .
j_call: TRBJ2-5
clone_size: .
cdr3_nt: TGCGCCAGCAGCTTAATGGACAAACTTTCGGGAGAGACCCAGTACTTC
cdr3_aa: CASSLMDKLSGETQYF

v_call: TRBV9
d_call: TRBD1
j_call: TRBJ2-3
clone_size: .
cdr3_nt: TGTGCCAGCAGCGGAGAAGGGACAGGCACAGATACGCAGTATTTT
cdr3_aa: CASSGEGTGTDTQYF

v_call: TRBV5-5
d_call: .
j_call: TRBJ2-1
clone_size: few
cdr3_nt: TGTGCCAGCAGCTTCCAGTTGGTAAGCTCCGAACATGAGCAGTTCTTC
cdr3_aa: CASSFQLVSSEHEQFF

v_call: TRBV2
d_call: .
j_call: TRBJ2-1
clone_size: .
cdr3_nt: TGTGCCAGCAAAAAGGCGAGCTCCTACAATGAGCAGTTCTTC
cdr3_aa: CASKKASSYNEQFF

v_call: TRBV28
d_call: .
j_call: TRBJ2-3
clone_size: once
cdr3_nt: TGTGCCAGCAGTCCCCCCCGGGGGGCCGAAGATACGCAGTATTTT
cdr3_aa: CASSPPRGAEDTQYF

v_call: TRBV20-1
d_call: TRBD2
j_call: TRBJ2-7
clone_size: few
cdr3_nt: TGCAGTGCTCCCCCCGGGGCGGGGGGGTACGAGCAGTACTTC
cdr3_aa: CSAPPGAGGYEQYF

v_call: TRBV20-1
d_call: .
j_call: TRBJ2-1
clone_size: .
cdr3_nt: TGCAGTGCCGGAAAGCTAGTAGGTGATGAGCAGTTCTTC
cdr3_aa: CSAGKLVGDEQFF

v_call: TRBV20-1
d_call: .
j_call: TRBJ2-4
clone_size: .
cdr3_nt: TGCAGTGCTAGAGATCGCGGGCGCGTGAGGGGAATTCAGTACTTC
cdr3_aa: CSARDRGRVRGIQYF

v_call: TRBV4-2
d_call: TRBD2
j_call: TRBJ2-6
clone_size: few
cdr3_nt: TGTGCCAGCAGCCACCCGGGAGGGAGCTCTGGGGCCAACGTCCTGACTTTC
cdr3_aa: CASSHPGGSSGANVLTF

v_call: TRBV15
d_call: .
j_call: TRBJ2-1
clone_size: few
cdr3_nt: TGTGCCACCAGTCAGAAAAATGAGCAGTTCTTC
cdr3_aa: CATSQKNEQFF

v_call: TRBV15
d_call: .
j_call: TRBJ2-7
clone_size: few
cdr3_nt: TGTGCCACCAGCAACGGGTTGGGTTCCGAGCAGTACTTC
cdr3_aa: CATSNGLGSEQYF

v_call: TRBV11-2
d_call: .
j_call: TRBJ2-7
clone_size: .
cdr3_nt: TGTGCCAGCAGCTTAGATACCGGGCTGAGCTACGAGCAGTACTTC
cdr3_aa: CASSLDTGLSYEQYF

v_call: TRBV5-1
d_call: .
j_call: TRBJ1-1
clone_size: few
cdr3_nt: TGCGCCAGCAGCTTGGGAGGGGGGAAGAACACTGAAGCTTTCTTT
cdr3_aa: CASSLGGGKNTEAFF

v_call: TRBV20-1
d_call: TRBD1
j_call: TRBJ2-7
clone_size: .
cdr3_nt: TGCAGTGCTGAGCCCCCCCGGACAGGGGGCTACGAGCAGTACTTC
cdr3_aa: CSAEPPRTGGYEQYF

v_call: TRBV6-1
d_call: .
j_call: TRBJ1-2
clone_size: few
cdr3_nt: TGTGCCAGCAGCCACCGCCAGGGGACGGGTGGCTACACCTTC
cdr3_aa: CASSHRQGTGGYTF

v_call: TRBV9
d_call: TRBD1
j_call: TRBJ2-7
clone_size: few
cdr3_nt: TGTGCCAGCAGCGTAGCGGGACAGGGCTCCTACGAGCAGTACTTC
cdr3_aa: CASSVAGQGSYEQYF

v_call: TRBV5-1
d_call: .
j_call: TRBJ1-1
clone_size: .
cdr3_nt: TGCGCCAGCAGACCCCAGGGCTTTGGCACTGAAGCTTTCTTT
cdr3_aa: CASRPQGFGTEAFF

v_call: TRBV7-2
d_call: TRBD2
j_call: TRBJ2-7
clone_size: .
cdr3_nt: TGTGCCAGCAGCGCGAATTCCGGGACTAGCGGTCAAGAGCAGTACTTC
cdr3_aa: CASSANSGTSGQEQYF

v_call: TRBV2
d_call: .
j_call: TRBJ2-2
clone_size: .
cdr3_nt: TGTGCCAGCAAACAAACAAGGTTGGACACCGGGGAGCTGTTTTTT
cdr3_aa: CASKQTRLDTGELFF

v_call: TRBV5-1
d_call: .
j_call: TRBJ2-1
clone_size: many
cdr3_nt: TGTGCCAGCAGTTTAGGCAGCAGCTCCTACAATGAGCAGTTCTTC
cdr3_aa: CASSLGSSSYNEQFF

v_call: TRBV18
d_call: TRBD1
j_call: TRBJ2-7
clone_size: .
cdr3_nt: TGTGCCAGCTCACCAGCTACCGGGACAGGTCACTACGAGCAGTACTTC
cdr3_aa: CASSPATGTGHYEQYF